This T cell receptor beta chain was profiled in a study of neurological immune-mediated disorders. Notes on the study in general: Private repertoires in all groups were suggested, as expanded clones shared no CDR3 amino acid sequences across subjects.

The table lists this clonotype with many counts. Its target is unknown. The germline CDR1 and CDR2 sequences are SQVTM and ANQGSEA. V trimming: 4 bases; J trimming: 5 bases; junction bases outside the gene matches: 4. The CDR3 runs 13 residues. The authors produced cDNA by 5'RACE using 10-nucleotide random UMIs. TCRdb re-analysed the 5' RACE reads in MiXCR, keeping a single row per CDR3 protein. The sample lists about 45,000 distinct CDR3 sequences, 13% occurring once. Time point given: longitudinal time-point 3. The unsorted libraries had their origin in 2 million PBMCs stored at -80 C. The chain uses TRBV29-1 and TRBJ2-1; 8 bases fit TRBD2. This receptor was obtained from a man between 25 and 39 years old in good health. Sequences were obtained from PBMCs. CDR3 nucleotides: TGCAGCGTTGCCGGGAGGGAAGACAATGAGCAGTTCTTC. Its translation: CSVAGREDNEQFF.